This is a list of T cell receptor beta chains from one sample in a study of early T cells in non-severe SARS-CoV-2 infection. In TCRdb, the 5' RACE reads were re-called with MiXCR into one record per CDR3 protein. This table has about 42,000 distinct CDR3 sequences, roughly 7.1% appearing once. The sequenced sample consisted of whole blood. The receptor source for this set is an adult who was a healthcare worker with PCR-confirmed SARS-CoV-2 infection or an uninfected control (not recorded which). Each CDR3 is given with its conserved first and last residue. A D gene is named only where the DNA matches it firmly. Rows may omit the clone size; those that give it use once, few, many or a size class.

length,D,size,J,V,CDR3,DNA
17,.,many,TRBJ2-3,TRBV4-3,CASSQDFVNQAGDTQYF,TGCGCCAGCAGCCAAGATTTCGTAAACCAAGCGGGAGATACGCAGTATTTT
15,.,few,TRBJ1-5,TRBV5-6,CASSLRSMDNQPQHF,TGTGCCAGCAGCTTAAGAAGTATGGACAATCAGCCCCAGCATTTT
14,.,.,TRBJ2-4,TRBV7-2,CASSLATGKNIQYF,TGTGCCAGCAGCTTGGCGACAGGCAAAAACATTCAGTACTTC
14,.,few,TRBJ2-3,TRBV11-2,CASSLRPTTDTQYF,TGTGCCAGCAGCCTCCGACCGACCACAGATACGCAGTATTTT
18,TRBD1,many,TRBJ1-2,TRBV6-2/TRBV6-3,CASSPNTVRDREDYGYTF,TGTGCCAGCAGTCCCAATACCGTCCGGGACAGGGAAGACTATGGCTACACCTTC
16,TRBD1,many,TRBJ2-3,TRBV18,CASSPGAQGHTDTQYF,TGTGCCAGCTCACCGGGGGCACAGGGGCACACAGATACGCAGTATTTT
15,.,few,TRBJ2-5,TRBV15,CATSRDFAGKETQYF,TGTGCCACCAGCAGAGATTTTGCGGGAAAAGAGACCCAGTACTTC
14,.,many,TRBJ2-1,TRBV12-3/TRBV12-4,CASSPPGVSDEQFF,TGTGCCAGCAGTCCCCCCGGGGTCAGCGATGAGCAGTTCTTC
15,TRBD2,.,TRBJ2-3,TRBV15,CATSRGTSGGDTQYF,TGTGCCACCAGCAGAGGGACTAGCGGGGGAGATACGCAGTATTTT
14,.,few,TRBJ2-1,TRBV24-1,CATSSGELYNEQFF,TGTGCCACCTCCAGCGGAGAATTATACAATGAGCAGTTCTTC
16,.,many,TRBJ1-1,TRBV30,CAWSASIGQKNTEAFF,TGTGCCTGGAGCGCCTCTATTGGACAGAAGAACACTGAAGCTTTCTTT
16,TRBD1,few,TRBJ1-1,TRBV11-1,CASSWDRGIMNTEAFF,TGTGCCAGCAGCTGGGACAGGGGGATAATGAACACTGAAGCTTTCTTT
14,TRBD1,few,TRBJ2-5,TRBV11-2,CASSSEDRGETQYF,TGTGCCAGCAGCTCTGAGGACAGGGGAGAGACCCAGTACTTC
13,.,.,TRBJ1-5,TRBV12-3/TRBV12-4,CASSPSLNQPQHF,TGTGCCAGCAGTCCAAGTCTAAATCAGCCCCAGCATTTT
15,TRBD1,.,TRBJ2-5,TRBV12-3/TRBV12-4,CASMGDRGLLETQYF,TGTGCCAGCATGGGGGACAGGGGGCTCTTGGAGACCCAGTACTTC
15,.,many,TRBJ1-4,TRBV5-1,CASSSGTLGREKLFF,TGCGCCAGCAGCAGCGGGACATTAGGACGAGAAAAACTGTTTTTT
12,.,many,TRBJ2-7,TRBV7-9,CASSLGAHEQYF,TGTGCCAGCAGCTTAGGAGCCCACGAGCAGTACTTC
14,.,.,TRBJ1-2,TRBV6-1,CASSEAGQRGGYTF,TGTGCCAGCAGTGAAGCTGGGCAGCGCGGGGGCTACACCTTC
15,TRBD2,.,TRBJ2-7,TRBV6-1,CASSLLAGGPYEQYF,TGTGCCAGCAGTTTACTAGCGGGGGGGCCCTACGAGCAGTACTTC
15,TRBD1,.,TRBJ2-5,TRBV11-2,CASSFLVRGQETQYF,TGTGCCAGCAGCTTTTTGGTCAGGGGGCAGGAGACCCAGTACTTC
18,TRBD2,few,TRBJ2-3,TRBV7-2,CASSLKVAGYSSTDTQYF,TGTGCCAGCAGCTTAAAGGTAGCGGGGTATTCCAGCACAGATACGCAGTATTTT
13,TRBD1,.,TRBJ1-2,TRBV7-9,CASSNRGDYGYTF,TGTGCCAGCAGCAACAGGGGCGACTATGGCTACACCTTC
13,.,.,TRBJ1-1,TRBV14,CASSQDLGIEAFF,TGTGCCAGCAGCCAAGATTTAGGGATTGAAGCTTTCTTT